One T cell receptor (beta chain) is described in this entry. The entry originates in a study of blood T cell repertoires in COVID-19. Overall study: Acute and convalescent COVID-19 samples came from the United States, Italy and Spain.

Clinical history as reported by participants underpinned cohort assignment. Recovery meant two consecutive negative NP/OP PCR tests, professional clearance, or resolved symptoms. The CDR3 totals 14 residues. Between the trimmed V and J ends, which lost 3 bases and 7 bases, there was a span of 13 bases. Germline lookup yields CDR1 SGHNT and CDR2 YYREEE (reference sequence). Study processing details: Nucleated cell counts were estimated from reference gene primer amplification. Measured with immunoSEQ multiplex PCR; TCRdb has only the in-frame clones, and not every one. The V and J calls and the clone size are those of that table, but D and trimming were determined from the DNA. The table includes approximately 490,000 clones, about 85% detected once.

Sequencing was carried out using PBMCs or T cells enriched from blood (not recorded which). The genes are TRBV5-4 and TRBJ2-2; TRBD2 might be the D (6 bases). The sequence came from a woman aged 18-35 years who had recovered from COVID-19. DNA of the CDR3: TGTGCCAGCAGCTCCGCCGGGAGCGACGGGGAGCTGTTTTTT. Translation gives CASSSAGSDGELFF. The variable domain in full, completed from reference TRBV5-4 and TRBJ2-2, reads ETGVTQSPTHLIKTRGQQVTLRCSSQSGHNTVSWYQQALGQGPQFIFQYYREEENGRGNFPPRFSGLQFPNYSSELNVNALELDDSALYLCASSSAGSDGELFFGEGSRLTVL.